The clone carrying this T cell receptor (beta chain) appeared many times. The authors' processing: A distant-metastasis classifier for papillary thyroid cancer was built using CDR3 differences across clinicopathological groups. TCRdb reassembled clones from the PCR reads with MiXCR. The V and J calls, along with clone size, are taken from TCRdb and not from the paper's own processing. The sample carries fewer than 40,000 clones, roughly 29% recorded once. This entry is derived from a study of metastatic and nonmetastatic thyroid tumors. This CDR3 region has 16 residues. Trimming at V came to 5 bases and at J to 8 bases, leaving 8 bases not matched to a gene. Germline assignment: CDR1 SGHTA and CDR2 FQGNSA. Patients underwent thyroid surgery, and none had received any treatment before it.

This rearrangement joins TRBV7-2 to TRBJ2-1, with 14 nucleotides matching TRBD2. This TCR was sampled from a female donor with papillary thyroid cancer or a benign thyroid nodule (not recorded which). Some clones in this sample may be carry-over from other donors' samples. Specimen: blood. CDR3 loop: CASSPSGLAGAYEQFF. The DNA for the CDR3 is TGTGCCAGCAGCCCCTCGGGACTAGCGGGAGCCTATGAGCAGTTCTTC.